This is a list of T cell receptor beta chains from one sample in a study of PD-L1 blockade in urothelial cancer. TCRdb keeps only in-frame clones here, not all; method: immunoSEQ multiplex PCR. Here the sample spans tens of thousands of clones, around 88% being singletons. Source: PBMCs, taken around atezolizumab (anti-PD-L1) treatment. The receptors stem from a man in his 60s with urothelial cancer. The CDR3 runs from the conserved cysteine through the conserved F or W. Each record gives: D gene, V gene, J gene, clone size, CDR3 protein, CDR3 DNA. The D gene is left open where the match is weak. For some rows the clone size is stated as once, few or many, or as a class when expanded; others skip it.

TRBD1,TRBV6-1,TRBJ2-5,.,CASRDRGRETQYF,TGTGCCAGCAGAGACAGGGGGCGAGAGACCCAGTACTTC
TRBD1,TRBV28,TRBJ1-5,.,CATITTSWTGSHQPQHF,TGTGCCACCATAACAACCTCTTGGACAGGGTCACATCAGCCCCAGCATTTT
.,TRBV23-1,TRBJ1-6,few,CASWSSYNSPLHF,TGCGCCAGCTGGAGCTCCTATAATTCACCCCTCCACTTT
TRBD1,TRBV5-1,TRBJ1-6,.,CASSLEGTVRSPLHF,TGCGCCAGCAGCTTGGAAGGGACAGTGAGGTCACCCCTCCACTTT
TRBD2,TRBV4-2,TRBJ2-7,once,CASSLQTSGGFYEQYF,TGTGCCAGCAGCCTCCAGACTAGCGGGGGGTTCTACGAGCAGTACTTC
.,TRBV6-1,TRBJ1-1,.,CASSEATAAFF,TGTGCCAGCAGTGAAGCCACAGCAGCTTTCTTT
TRBD1,TRBV30,TRBJ1-1,.,CAWRQGARKAEAFF,TGTGCCTGGAGGCAGGGGGCGCGTAAAGCTGAAGCTTTCTTT
.,TRBV7-8,TRBJ2-5,.,CASSFFAGLQETQYF,TGTGCCAGCAGCTTTTTTGCGGGGCTCCAAGAGACCCAGTACTTC
.,TRBV6-5,TRBJ1-3,.,CASSRTRGSGNTIYF,TGTGCCAGCAGCCGGACCAGGGGCTCTGGAAACACCATATATTTT
TRBD1,TRBV27,TRBJ1-4,.,CASSSDGQGELFF,TGTGCCAGCAGTTCAGACGGACAGGGCGAACTGTTTTTT
.,TRBV28,TRBJ2-7,.,CASRGAQATYEQYF,TGTGCCAGCAGGGGCGCGCAGGCGACCTACGAGCAGTACTTC
TRBD1,TRBV18,TRBJ2-1,once,CASSRDRNEQFF,TGTGCCAGCTCACGGGACAGAAATGAGCAGTTCTTC
TRBD1,TRBV4-1,TRBJ1-1,.,CASSQRTGLSRDTEAFF,TGCGCCAGCAGCCAGAGGACAGGGCTGAGTAGGGACACTGAAGCTTTCTTT
.,TRBV7-9,TRBJ2-5,.,CASSLQGWIQETQYF,TGTGCCAGCAGCTTACAGGGGTGGATACAAGAGACCCAGTACTTC
TRBD2,TRBV29-1,TRBJ2-2,once,CSVLTSGTNTGELFF,TGCAGCGTCTTGACTAGCGGGACGAACACCGGGGAGCTGTTTTTT
.,TRBV18,TRBJ2-1,.,CASSPLPLTGTYNEQFF,TGTGCCAGCTCACCACTGCCCCTGACAGGCACCTACAATGAGCAGTTCTTC
TRBD2,TRBV7-7,TRBJ2-5,.,CASSGIAGGGETQYF,TGTGCTAGCAGCGGCATAGCGGGGGGAGGGGAGACCCAGTACTTC
TRBD2,TRBV4-3,TRBJ2-5,.,CASSQDYRASGGQETQYF,TGCGCCAGCAGCCAAGATTACAGGGCTAGCGGGGGCCAAGAGACCCAGTACTTC
TRBD1,TRBV27,TRBJ1-1,.,CASSTRTGNTEAFF,TGTGCCAGCAGTACCCGGACAGGGAACACTGAAGCTTTCTTT
TRBD1,TRBV6-1,TRBJ2-7,.,CASSAGQITYEQYF,TGTGCCAGCAGTGCGGGACAGATCACCTACGAGCAGTACTTC
TRBD1,TRBV27,TRBJ2-1,.,CASSLSPRGQGAMDEQFF,TGTGCCAGCAGTTTATCCCCCCGGGGACAGGGGGCGATGGATGAGCAGTTCTTC
.,TRBV7-9,TRBJ1-2,.,CASSLLGAVYGYTF,TGTGCCAGCAGTCTATTGGGGGCTGTCTATGGCTACACCTTC